These 7 T cell receptor beta chains came from one sample sequenced in a study of blood T cells in healthy people across ages. With a J-beta primer mix and a sample-barcoded 5' primer, a second PCR ran about 7 to 12 cycles. Using its own MiXCR run on the 5' RACE reads, TCRdb lists one record per CDR3 protein. The repertoire holds under 2,000,000 distinct CDR3 sequences, just under 50% seen once, with about 2.1% in the top ten. Sequencing was carried out using blood. These receptors originate from a woman in her 40s in good health.

The table lists this clonotype with a few counts. V is TRBV7-2 and J is TRBJ2-7, with D possibly called TRBD1 or TRBD2 (5 bases each). The CDR3 spans 14 residues. The germline V gene encodes CDR1 SGHTA and CDR2 FQGNSA. The ends were cut back, 1 base at V and 5 bases at J, with 12 bases in the middle. CDR3: CASSLGKGTHEQYF. The CDR3 DNA reads TGTGCCAGCAGCTTAGGAAAGGGGACGCACGAGCAGTACTTC.

The rearrangement links TRBV5-1 to TRBJ1-1; perhaps TRBD1 as D (6 bases). Germline values: CDR1 SGHRS, CDR2 YFSETQ. There are 16 residues in the CDR3. The V end was cut by 0 bases, the J end by 6 bases, with 18 bases between. The CDR3 sequence: CASSLEGTGRFAEAFF. In DNA form, the CDR3 reads TGCGCCAGCAGCTTGGAGGGCACAGGGAGATTCGCTGAAGCTTTCTTT.

This clonotype has only one observation. The gene calls are TRBV11-2 and TRBJ2-3, with a possible D match to TRBD2 (6 bases). Trimming stripped 1 base from V and 0 bases from J, with 17 bases between. The CDR3 has 18 amino acids. Germline lookup yields CDR1 SGHAT and CDR2 FQNNGV. The CDR3 protein is CASSLGHAWGESTDTQYF. The CDR3 DNA is TGTGCCAGCAGCTTAGGACACGCGTGGGGGGAAAGCACAGATACGCAGTATTTT.

The V gene is TRBV20-1, the J gene TRBJ2-3, with TRBD1 matching 10 bases. This CDR3 has 15 residues. Trimming removed 3 bases from V and 2 bases from J; junction bases left unmatched: 5. CDR1 and CDR2 from the germline V gene are DFQATT and SNEGSKA (reference sequence). CDR3: CSASGDRGFTDTQYF. DNA of the CDR3: TGCAGTGCTAGTGGGGACAGGGGATTCACAGATACGCAGTATTTT.

V is TRBV2 and J is TRBJ2-3, with TRBD1 identical over 9 bases. After removal of 8 bases from V and 2 bases from J, the junction contained 8 bases not matched to a gene. The CDR3 consists of 15 residues. Germline values: CDR1 SNHLY, CDR2 FYNNEI. CDR3 sequence: CASFLGQGSTDTQYF. Written as DNA, the CDR3 is TGTGCCAGCTTCCTGGGACAGGGCTCCACAGATACGCAGTATTTT.

The chain has TRBV20-1 and TRBJ2-3; 11 bases align to TRBD2. The germline gives CDR1 DFQATT, CDR2 SNEGSKA (reference sequence). The CDR3 totals 15 residues. The junction had 11 bases not matched to a gene; V was cut back by 8 bases and J by 4 bases. The CDR3 nucleotides read TGCAGTCGGATGCGCGCTAGCGGGGGGTCAGATACGCAGTATTTT. Translating gives CSRMRASGGSDTQYF.

This clonotype occurred a few times. A much more abundant neighbour one base away suggests this may be a read error. CDR3 protein: CASSDRQQETQYF. DNA of the CDR3: TGTGCCAGCAGTGACAGGCAACAAGAGACCCAGTACTTC. The J gene is TRBJ2-5, the V gene TRBV12-3 or TRBV12-4; the D gene is possibly TRBD1 (6 bases). V gave up 5 bases and J gave up 2 bases, with 9 bases separating them. This CDR3 contains 13 residues.